The entry below describes one T cell receptor (beta chain). This entry belongs to a study of CD8 T cells in Susac syndrome. High-throughput TCR beta sequencing covered peripheral CD8+ and CD4+ T cells. About 0.5 to 1 ug RNA was reverse transcribed with random hexamers. The authors amplified TCR beta CDR3 across 54 Vbeta and 13 Jbeta using immunoSEQ multiplex PCR. TCRdb reprocessed the immunoSEQ multiplex PCR reads with MiXCR, giving one entry per CDR3 protein. This sample has over 95,000 distinct CDR3 sequences; around nine tenths occur once, and the top ten carry about 0.14%. The germline V gene has CDR1 LGHDT and CDR2 YNNKEL (reference sequence). Trimming removed 1 base from V and 4 bases from J, with 22 bases in between. This CDR3 has 18 amino acids.

The clonotype was recovered from a human donor in good health. The chain carries TRBV3-1 and TRBJ1-1, with D unresolved. Sequencing was done on a sample of CD4+ T cells from PBMCs. The CDR3 coding sequence is TGTGCCAGCAGCCAAGTTGATTTCGCGGGATATACCCTCACTGAAGCTTTCTTT. Residues: CASSQVDFAGYTLTEAFF.